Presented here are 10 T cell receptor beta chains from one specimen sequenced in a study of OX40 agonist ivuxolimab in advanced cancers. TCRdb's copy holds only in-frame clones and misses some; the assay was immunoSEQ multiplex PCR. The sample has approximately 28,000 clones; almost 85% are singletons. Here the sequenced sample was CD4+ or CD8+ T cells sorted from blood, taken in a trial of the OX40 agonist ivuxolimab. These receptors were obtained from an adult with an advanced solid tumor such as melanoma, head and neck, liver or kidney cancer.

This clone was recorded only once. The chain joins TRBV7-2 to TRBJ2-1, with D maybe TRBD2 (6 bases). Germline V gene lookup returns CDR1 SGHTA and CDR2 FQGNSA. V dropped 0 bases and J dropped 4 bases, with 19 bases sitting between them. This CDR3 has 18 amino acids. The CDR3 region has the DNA TGTGCCAGCAGCTTAGCATCGTATCCCGCGGGAACTTACAATGAGCAGTTCTTC. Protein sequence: CASSLASYPAGTYNEQFF.

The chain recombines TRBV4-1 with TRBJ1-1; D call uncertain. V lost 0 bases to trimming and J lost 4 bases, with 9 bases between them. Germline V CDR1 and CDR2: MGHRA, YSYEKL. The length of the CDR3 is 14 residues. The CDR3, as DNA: TGCGCCAGCAGCCAAGATGACGCGGGCACTGAAGCTTTCTTT. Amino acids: CASSQDDAGTEAFF.

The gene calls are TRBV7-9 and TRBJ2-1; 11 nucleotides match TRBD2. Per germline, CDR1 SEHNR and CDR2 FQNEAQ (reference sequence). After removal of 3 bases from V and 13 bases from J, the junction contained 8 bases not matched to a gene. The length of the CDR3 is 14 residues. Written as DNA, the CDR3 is TGTGCCAGCAGCTTTAGCGGGGGGGCCGTTGACCAGTTCTTC. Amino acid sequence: CASSFSGGAVDQFF. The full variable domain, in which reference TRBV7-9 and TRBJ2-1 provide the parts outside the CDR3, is DTGVSQNPRHKITKRGQNVTFRCDPISEHNRLYWYRQTLGQGPEFLTYFQNEAQLEKSRLLSDRFSAERPKGSFSTLEIQRTEQGDSAMYLCASSFSGGAVDQFFGPGTRLTVL.

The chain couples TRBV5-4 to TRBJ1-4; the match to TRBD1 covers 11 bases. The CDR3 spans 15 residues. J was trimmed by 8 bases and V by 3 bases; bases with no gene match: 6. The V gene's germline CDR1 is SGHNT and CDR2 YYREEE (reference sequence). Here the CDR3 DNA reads TGTGCCAGCAGCTGGACAGGGGGCGAGGAGGAAAAACTGTTTTTT. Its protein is CASSWTGGEEEKLFF.

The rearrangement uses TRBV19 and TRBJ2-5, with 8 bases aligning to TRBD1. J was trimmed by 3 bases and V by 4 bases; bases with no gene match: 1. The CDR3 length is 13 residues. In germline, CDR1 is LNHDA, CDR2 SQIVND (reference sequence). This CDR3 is CASSTGQEETQYF. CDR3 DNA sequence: TGTGCCAGTAGTACGGGACAGGAAGAGACCCAGTACTTC. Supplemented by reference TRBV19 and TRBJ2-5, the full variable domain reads DGGITQSPKYLFRKEGQNVTLSCEQNLNHDAMYWYRQDPGQGLRLIYYSQIVNDFQKGDIAEGYSVSREKKESFPLTVTSAQKNPTAFYLCASSTGQEETQYFGPGTRLLVL.

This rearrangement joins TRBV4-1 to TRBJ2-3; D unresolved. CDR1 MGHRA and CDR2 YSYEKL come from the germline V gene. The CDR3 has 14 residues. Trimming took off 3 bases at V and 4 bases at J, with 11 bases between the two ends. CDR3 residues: CASSQLYVPDTQYF. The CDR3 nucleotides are TGCGCCAGCAGCCAGTTGTACGTCCCAGATACGCAGTATTTT.

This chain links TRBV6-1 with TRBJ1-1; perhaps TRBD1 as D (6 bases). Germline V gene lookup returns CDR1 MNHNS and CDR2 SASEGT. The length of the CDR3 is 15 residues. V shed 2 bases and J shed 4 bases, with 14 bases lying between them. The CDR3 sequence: CASSEWGGGGTEAFF. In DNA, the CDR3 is TGTGCCAGCAGTGAATGGGGAGGGGGGGGCACTGAAGCTTTCTTT.

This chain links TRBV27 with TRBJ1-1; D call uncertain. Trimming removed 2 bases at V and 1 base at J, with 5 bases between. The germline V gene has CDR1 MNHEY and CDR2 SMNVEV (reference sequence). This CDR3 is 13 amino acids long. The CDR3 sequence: CASSLGRNTEAFF. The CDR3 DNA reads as TGTGCCAGCAGTTTAGGGCGGAACACTGAAGCTTTCTTT.

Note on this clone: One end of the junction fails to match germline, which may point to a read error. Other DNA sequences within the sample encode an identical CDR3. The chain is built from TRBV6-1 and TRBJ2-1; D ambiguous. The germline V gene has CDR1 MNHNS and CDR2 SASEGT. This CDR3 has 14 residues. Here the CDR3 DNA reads TGTGCCAGCATAGTAAGCTTCTCCTATAATGAGCAGTTCTTC. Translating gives CASIVSFSYNEQFF.

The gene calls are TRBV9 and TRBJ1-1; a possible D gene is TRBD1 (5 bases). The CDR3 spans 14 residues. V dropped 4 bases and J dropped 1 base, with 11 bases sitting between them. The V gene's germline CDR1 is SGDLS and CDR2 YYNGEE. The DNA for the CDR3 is TGTGCCAGCAGCCCCAGAGGGGAGAACACTGAAGCTTTCTTT. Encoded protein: CASSPRGENTEAFF.